This T cell receptor (beta chain) was recovered during a study of T cells expressing NK-cell markers. TCRdb reprocessed the 5' RACE reads, with one entry per CDR3 protein and no DNA. The listing contains 400,000 to 450,000 distinct CDR3 sequences. Broader study findings: Several donors showed these clonotypes also leading the CD3+CD56-NKG2C+ fraction.

This CDR3 region has 14 residues. The germline gives CDR1 LGHDT, CDR2 YNNKEL (reference sequence). A remark on this clonotype: Its antigen is undetermined.

The receptor was derived from a woman aged 18 to 75 in good health. This chain connects TRBV3-1 to TRBJ1-2. The sample consisted of blood T cells: a sorted CD56 or NKG2C T cell subset, CD4+ or CD8+ T cells, or bulk PBMC T cells (not recorded which). This CDR3 reads CASSQPSEPYGYTF.